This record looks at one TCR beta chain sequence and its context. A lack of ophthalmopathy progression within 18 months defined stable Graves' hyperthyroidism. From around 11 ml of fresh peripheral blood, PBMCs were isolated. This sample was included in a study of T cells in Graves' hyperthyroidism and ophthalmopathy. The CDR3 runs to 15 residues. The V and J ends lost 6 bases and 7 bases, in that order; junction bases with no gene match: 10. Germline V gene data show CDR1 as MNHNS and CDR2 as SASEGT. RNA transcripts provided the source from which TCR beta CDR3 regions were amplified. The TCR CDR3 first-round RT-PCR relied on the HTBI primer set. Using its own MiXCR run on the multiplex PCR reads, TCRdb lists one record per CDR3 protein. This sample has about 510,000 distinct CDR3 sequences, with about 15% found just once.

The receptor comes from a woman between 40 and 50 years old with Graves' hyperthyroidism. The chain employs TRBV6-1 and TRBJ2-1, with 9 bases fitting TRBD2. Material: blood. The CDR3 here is CASRAGGRKGNEQFF. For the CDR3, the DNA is TGTGCCAGCAGGGCGGGGGGGAGGAAGGGGAATGAGCAGTTCTTC.